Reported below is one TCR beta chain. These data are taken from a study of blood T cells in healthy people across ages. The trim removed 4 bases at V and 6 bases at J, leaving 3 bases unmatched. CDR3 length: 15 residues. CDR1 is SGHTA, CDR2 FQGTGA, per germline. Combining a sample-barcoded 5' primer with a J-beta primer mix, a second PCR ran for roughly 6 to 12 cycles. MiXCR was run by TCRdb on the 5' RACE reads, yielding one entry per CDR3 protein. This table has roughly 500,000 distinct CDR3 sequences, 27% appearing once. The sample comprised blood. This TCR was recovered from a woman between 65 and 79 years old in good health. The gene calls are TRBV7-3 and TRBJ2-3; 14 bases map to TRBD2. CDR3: CASSSTSGRADTQYF. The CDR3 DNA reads TGTGCCAGCAGCTCGACTAGCGGGAGGGCCGATACGCAGTATTTT.